This TCR beta chain comes out of a study of blood T cell repertoires in COVID-19. Study-wide background: Donors in the United States, Italy and Spain gave samples during acute or convalescent COVID-19. Nucleic acid was either cDNA or gDNA, and it came from T cells, B-cell-depleted T cells, or PBMCs.

Germline V gene lookup returns CDR1 KGHDR and CDR2 SFDVKD. There are 14 residues in the CDR3. Trimming left V 3 bases short and J 3 bases short, with 8 bases between. Study processing details: Amplification with reference gene primers provided the estimates of nucleated cell counts. The method was immunoSEQ multiplex PCR; TCRdb's version includes in-frame clones alone and lacks a portion of them. The V and J calls and the clone size are those of that table, but D and trimming were determined from the DNA. This sample yields under 250,000 clones, of which around 84% are seen a single time; more than 6.5% belongs to the top ten.

The sequence was collected from a woman in her 70s with active or convalescent COVID-19. The chain combines TRBV24-1 with TRBJ1-5; no clear D gene. The specimen was peripheral blood. DNA for the CDR3: TGTGCCACCAGTGATGTAAACAACAATCAGCCCCAGCATTTT. Protein product: CATSDVNNNQPQHF.